These 5 T cell receptor beta chains came from one sample sequenced in a study of TIL therapy for anti-PD-1-resistant metastatic lung cancer. As to time point: pre-treatment sample, taken before nivolumab and TIL therapy. The immunoSEQ assay was v3. Data came from immunoSEQ multiplex PCR; TCRdb stores just in-frame clones and leaves some out. The table has tens of thousands of clones, around 63% seen once. Here the sequenced sample was blood, taken at baseline. The receptor source for this set is a person aged 25 to 85 with non-small cell lung cancer.

The rearrangement joins TRBV5-4 to TRBJ1-5, with TRBD1 as a possible D gene (6 bases). Germline CDR1 SGHNT, CDR2 YYREEE (reference sequence). The CDR3 extends over 14 amino acids. V was clipped by 0 bases and J by 6 bases, with 10 bases between them. The CDR3 here is CASSLDRESQPQHF. The CDR3 bases are TGTGCCAGCAGCTTGGACAGGGAGAGTCAGCCCCAGCATTTT.

This clone showed up just a few times. V and J are TRBV2 and TRBJ1-1; maybe TRBD1 (5 bases). The CDR3 length is 13 residues. The V end was cut by 4 bases, the J end by 1 base, with 7 bases between. Germline loops: CDR1 SNHLY, CDR2 FYNNEI. DNA for the CDR3: TGTGCCAGCAGTGTCGGACAGAACACTGAAGCTTTCTTT. This sequence encodes CASSVGQNTEAFF.

This clone turned up a few times. The chain carries TRBV28 and TRBJ1-2; D perhaps matches TRBD1 (5 bases). The CDR3 spans 14 residues. Germline CDR1 is MDHEN and CDR2 is SYDVKM. Trimming took off 7 bases at V and 6 bases at J, with 18 bases between the two ends. CDR3 sequence (DNA): TGTGCCAGCACTTTGCCGCAGGGCTGGAATGGCTACACCTTC. Protein sequence: CASTLPQGWNGYTF.

This chain uses TRBV6-5 with TRBJ1-4; a possible D gene is TRBD1 (6 bases). This CDR3 has 14 amino acids. Germline CDR1 reads MNHEY; CDR2 reads SVGAGI. V gave up 4 bases and J gave up 7 bases, with 13 bases separating them. Written as DNA, the CDR3 is TGTGCCAGCAGTTCACAGGGTGGTGTTGAAAAACTGTTTTTT. Protein sequence: CASSSQGGVEKLFF.

This clone was recorded once. The chain employs TRBV5-1 and TRBJ2-1, with 7 bases that match TRBD2. V was clipped by 0 bases and J by 6 bases; unmatched bases: 0. The germline CDR1 and CDR2 sequences are SGHRS and YFSETQ. This CDR3 has 13 residues. The CDR3 protein is CASSLGTSNEQFF. CDR3 sequence (DNA): TGCGCCAGCAGCTTGGGGACTAGCAATGAGCAGTTCTTC.